This paragraph reports one TCR beta chain. These data originate in a study of CD8+CD57+ T cells in acquired aplastic anemia. At the level of the study: The average read count for CD4+ cells in healthy donors was roughly 10 million.

Genomic DNA templated the TCR beta VDJ and CDR3 profiling. TCRdb passed the reads through MiXCR, listing each CDR3 protein once. The data show some 220,000 distinct CDR3 sequences, 34% seen once. What was sequenced was sorted CD4+, CD8+, or CD8+CD57+ T cells (not recorded which) from PBMCs. This clonotype originated in a human donor in good health, serving as a control.

CDR3 sequence (DNA): TGTGCCAGCAGTTTGTCTCTCGGGGGTGACTACACCTTC. It specifies CASSLSLGGDYTF. The J gene is TRBJ1-2, the V gene TRBV12-3 or TRBV12-4, with D tentatively TRBD1 (5 bases). The CDR3 extends over 13 amino acids. The V end lost 3 bases, the J end lost 10 bases, and 15 bases lay between the germline ends.